This passage covers 14 T cell receptor beta chains from one sample sequenced in a study of blood T cell repertoires in COVID-19. The repertoire was sequenced with immunoSEQ multiplex PCR; TCRdb's copy has only in-frame clones and lacks some. This sample has some 290,000 clones, with 89% found just once. Input material: PBMCs or T cells enriched from blood (not recorded which). The source of these receptors is a woman aged 25 to 39 who had recovered from COVID-19.

The V gene is TRBV4-2, the J gene TRBJ2-5; 7 bases align to TRBD2. The CDR3 covers 21 residues. The junction had 27 bases not matched to a gene; V was cut back by 7 bases and J by 1 base. CDR1 and CDR2 (germline): LGHNA, YNFKEQ. CDR3 sequence (DNA): TGTGCCAGCACCCATGCCGGGGGGAGGAAGGAAAGTTTTGAACGCCAAGAGACCCAGTACTTC. Translation gives CASTHAGGRKESFERQETQYF.

The chain combines TRBV5-1 with TRBJ2-2, with 8 bases lining up with TRBD2. Germline-derived CDR1 and CDR2 are SGHRS and YFSETQ. This CDR3 contains 16 residues. Trimming cost V 0 bases and J 4 bases; bases outside gene matches: 5. The CDR3, as DNA: TGCGCCAGCAGCTTGGGGGGGACTAGTACCACCGGGGAGCTGTTTTTT. Its protein product is CASSLGGTSTTGELFF.

The chain joins TRBV14 to TRBJ2-7; 7 nucleotides match TRBD1. V was clipped by 3 bases and J by 4 bases; unmatched bases: 9. Germline V lookup: CDR1 SGHDN, CDR2 FVKESK. CDR3 size: 15 residues. CDR3 DNA sequence: TGTGCCAGCAGCCATTGGGACAGAGGGAATTACGAGCAGTACTTC. It yields the protein CASSHWDRGNYEQYF.

This clone was detected once. V gene TRBV24-1 combines with J gene TRBJ2-3; 8 nucleotides match TRBD2. Germline-derived CDR1 and CDR2 are KGHDR and SFDVKD. Trimming took 3 bases from V and 9 from J; bases not matched to a gene: 1. The CDR3 consists of 12 residues. Here the CDR3 DNA reads TGTGCCACCAGTGATAGGACTAGCACGCAGTATTTT. Translating it yields CATSDRTSTQYF.

The chain combines TRBV7-9 with TRBJ1-2; 10 nucleotides agree with TRBD1. The CDR3 loop spans 13 amino acids. Germline assignment: CDR1 SEHNR and CDR2 FQNEAQ (reference sequence). J lost 8 bases, V lost 5 bases, and 5 bases had no gene match. This chain's CDR3 is CASSDRGRRGYTF. The CDR3 DNA is TGTGCCAGCAGCGACAGGGGGCGTCGCGGCTACACCTTC.

This sequence joins TRBV27 and TRBJ1-2, with no clear D. Trimming took off 6 bases at V and 4 bases at J, with 21 bases between the two ends. The CDR3 is made up of 16 amino acids. Germline V gene data show CDR1 as MNHEY and CDR2 as SMNVEV (reference sequence). CDR3 sequence (DNA): TGTGCCAGCAGCTTCGACGGGAGCGCCCCTCTCTATGGCTACACCTTC. It translates to CASSFDGSAPLYGYTF.

CDR3: CAWRVAGGPGELFF. CDR3 nucleotides: TGTGCCTGGAGGGTTGCGGGAGGTCCCGGGGAGCTGTTTTTT. The V call is TRBV30, the J call TRBJ2-2, with 8 bases aligning to TRBD2. V shed 3 bases, J shed 6 bases, and the junction held 6 bases outside the gene matches. CDR3 length equals 14 residues. Germline lookup yields CDR1 GTSNPN and CDR2 SVGIG (reference sequence). The full variable domain, in which reference TRBV30 and TRBJ2-2 provide the parts outside the CDR3, is SQTIHQWPATLVQPVGSPLSLECTVEGTSNPNLYWYRQAAGRGLQLLFYSVGIGQISSEVPQNLSASRPQDRQFILSSKKLLLSDSGFYLCAWRVAGGPGELFFGEGSRLTVL.

The chain is built from TRBV7-2 and TRBJ2-7; 8 bases are a match to TRBD2. The CDR3 is made up of 16 amino acids. The V gene end was trimmed by 1 base and the J gene end by 0 bases; junction bases not matched to a gene: 5. Germline V gene data show CDR1 as SGHTA and CDR2 as FQGNSA. The CDR3 DNA reads TGTGCCAGCAGCTTAGGTCCGGGAGGGACCTCCTACGAGCAGTACTTC. Translated: CASSLGPGGTSYEQYF.

This chain connects TRBV4-1 to TRBJ1-2, with a possible D match to TRBD1 (5 bases). The CDR3 totals 19 residues. Germline values: CDR1 MGHRA, CDR2 YSYEKL. The V end was cut by 0 bases, the J end by 4 bases, with 24 bases between. As DNA, the CDR3 is TGCGCCAGCAGCCAAGATGTACAGGTCGGTTCCTACGCCACCTATGGCTACACCTTC. Translating it yields CASSQDVQVGSYATYGYTF.

This rearrangement joins TRBV28 to TRBJ1-2; 7 bases align to TRBD1. The CDR3 covers 12 residues. The V segment lost 6 bases and the J segment 8 bases; nucleotides outside the gene matches: 6. Germline V lookup: CDR1 MDHEN, CDR2 SYDVKM. The CDR3 region has the DNA TGTGCCAGCAGCTCTAACAGGGGAGGCTACACCTTC. Translation gives CASSSNRGGYTF.

The chain combines TRBV6-5 with TRBJ2-7; D possibly corresponds to TRBD1 (6 bases). The germline V and J ends were trimmed by 8 bases and 0 bases, with 11 bases remaining between them. The CDR3 is made up of 13 amino acids. Germline CDR1 reads MNHEY; CDR2 reads SVGAGI. In DNA, the CDR3 is TGTGCCAGCCAAAGGACAGTCTCCTACGAGCAGTACTTC. Translated, it gives CASQRTVSYEQYF.

The chain is built from TRBV2 and TRBJ2-7; 8 bases are shared with TRBD1. The V and J ends lost 8 bases and 2 bases, in that order; junction bases with no gene match: 11. The CDR3 runs 15 residues. Germline CDR1 reads SNHLY; CDR2 reads FYNNEI. CDR3 loop: CASSSRTGRAYEQYF. DNA for the CDR3: TGTGCCAGCTCTTCGAGGACAGGGAGAGCCTACGAGCAGTACTTC.

The chain carries TRBV12-3 or TRBV12-4 and TRBJ1-2; 10 nucleotides align to TRBD1. The junction had 4 bases not matched to a gene; V was cut back by 6 bases and J by 6 bases. The CDR3 loop spans 13 amino acids. The CDR3 bases are TGTGCCAGCAGAAGACAGGGGGCGAATGGCTACACCTTC. Translating gives CASRRQGANGYTF.

V usage is TRBV19 and J usage is TRBJ1-5; unclear D gene. The CDR3 length is 14 residues. CDR1 is LNHDA, CDR2 SQIVND, per germline (reference sequence). Trimming pared 5 bases from V and 0 bases from J, leaving 8 bases between. CDR3 sequence reads: CASSSLFSNQPQHF. CDR3 nucleotides: TGTGCCAGTAGTTCGTTATTTAGCAATCAGCCCCAGCATTTT.